This record looks at one TCR beta chain sequence and its context. These data belong to a study of blood T cell repertoires in COVID-19. Libraries were prepared by immunoSEQ multiplex PCR; TCRdb keeps only in-frame clonotypes and omits some of them. The table has about 200,000 clones, 82% seen once; the top ten hold approximately 12%. This clonotype was obtained from a woman between 40 and 50 years old with acute or convalescent COVID-19. Sequenced: peripheral blood.

CDR3 bases: TGTGCCAGCAGTCCTTACTTGACAGGAGGAGAGACCCAGTACTTC. Amino acid sequence: CASSPYLTGGETQYF. The chain has TRBV28 and TRBJ2-5; TRBD1 is a possible D gene (6 bases). Trimming removed 5 bases at V and 4 bases at J, with 17 bases between. Germline-derived CDR1 and CDR2 are MDHEN and SYDVKM. This CDR3 comprises 15 residues.